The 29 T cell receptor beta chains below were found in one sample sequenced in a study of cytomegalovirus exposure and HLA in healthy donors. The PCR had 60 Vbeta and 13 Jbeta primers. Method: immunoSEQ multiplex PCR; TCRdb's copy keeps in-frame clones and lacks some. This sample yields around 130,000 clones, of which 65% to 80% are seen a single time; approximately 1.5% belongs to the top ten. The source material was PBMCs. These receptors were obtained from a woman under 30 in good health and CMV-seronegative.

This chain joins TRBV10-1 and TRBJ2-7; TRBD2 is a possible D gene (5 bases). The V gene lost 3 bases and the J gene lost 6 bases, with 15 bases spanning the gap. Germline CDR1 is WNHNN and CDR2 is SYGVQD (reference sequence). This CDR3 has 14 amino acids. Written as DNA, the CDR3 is TGCGCCAGCAGTGATGCCCCTGATGGGAGCGAGCAGTACTTC. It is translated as CASSDAPDGSEQYF.

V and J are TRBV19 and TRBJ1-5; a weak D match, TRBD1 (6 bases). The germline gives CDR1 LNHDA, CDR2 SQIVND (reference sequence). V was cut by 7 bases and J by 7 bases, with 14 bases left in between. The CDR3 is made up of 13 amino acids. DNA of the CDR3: TGTGCCAGTAAGGGGGGGCCTGGGCAGCCCCAGCATTTT. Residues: CASKGGPGQPQHF.

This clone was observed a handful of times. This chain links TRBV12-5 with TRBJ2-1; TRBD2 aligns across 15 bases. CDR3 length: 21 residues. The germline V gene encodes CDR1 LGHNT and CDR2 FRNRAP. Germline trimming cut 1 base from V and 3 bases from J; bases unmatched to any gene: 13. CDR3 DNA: TGTGCTAGTGGTTTGGCGTTCGAAGGGACTAGCGGGAGGACAAGCTACAATGAGCAGTTCTTC. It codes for CASGLAFEGTSGRTSYNEQFF.

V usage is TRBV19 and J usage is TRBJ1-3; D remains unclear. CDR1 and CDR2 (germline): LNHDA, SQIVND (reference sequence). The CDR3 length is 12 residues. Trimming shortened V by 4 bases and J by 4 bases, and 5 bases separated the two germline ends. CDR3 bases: TGTGCCAGTAGTACCCCAGGAAACACCATATATTTT. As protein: CASSTPGNTIYF.

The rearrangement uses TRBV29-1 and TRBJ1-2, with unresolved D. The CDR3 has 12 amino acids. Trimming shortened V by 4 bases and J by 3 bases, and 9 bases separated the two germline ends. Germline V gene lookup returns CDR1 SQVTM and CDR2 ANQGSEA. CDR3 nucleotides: TGCAGCGTTGCCTTCAGTTACTATGGCTACACCTTC. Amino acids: CSVAFSYYGYTF.

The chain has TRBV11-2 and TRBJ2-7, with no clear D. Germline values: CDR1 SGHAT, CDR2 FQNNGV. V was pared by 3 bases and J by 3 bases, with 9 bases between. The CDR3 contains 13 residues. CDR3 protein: CASSFSPNYEQYF. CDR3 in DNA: TGTGCCAGCAGCTTTTCCCCAAACTACGAGCAGTACTTC. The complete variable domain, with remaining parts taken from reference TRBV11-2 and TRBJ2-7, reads EAGVAQSPRYKIIEKRQSVAFWCNPISGHATLYWYQQILGQGPKLLIQFQNNGVVDDSQLPKDRFSAERLKGVDSTLKIQPAKLEDSAVYLCASSFSPNYEQYFGPGTRLTVT.

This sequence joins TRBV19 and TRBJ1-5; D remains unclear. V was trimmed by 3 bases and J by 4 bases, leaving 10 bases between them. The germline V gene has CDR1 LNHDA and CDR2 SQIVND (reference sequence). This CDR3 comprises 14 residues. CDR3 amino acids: CASSIGRPNQPQHF. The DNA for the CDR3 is TGTGCCAGTAGTATTGGCAGGCCGAATCAGCCCCAGCATTTT. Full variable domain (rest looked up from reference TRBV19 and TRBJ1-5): DGGITQSPKYLFRKEGQNVTLSCEQNLNHDAMYWYRQDPGQGLRLIYYSQIVNDFQKGDIAEGYSVSREKKESFPLTVTSAQKNPTAFYLCASSIGRPNQPQHFGDGTRLSIL.

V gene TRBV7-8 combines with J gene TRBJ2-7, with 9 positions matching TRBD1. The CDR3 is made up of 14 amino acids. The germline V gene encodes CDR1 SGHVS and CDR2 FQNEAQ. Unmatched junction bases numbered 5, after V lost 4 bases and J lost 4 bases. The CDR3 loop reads CASSSGQGNYEQYF. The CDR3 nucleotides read TGTGCCAGCAGCTCTGGACAGGGGAATTACGAGCAGTACTTC.

In DNA, the CDR3 is TGTGCCACCAGCAGAGATAGCGGTGATACGCAGTATTTT. Its protein product is CATSRDSGDTQYF. The rearrangement uses TRBV15 and TRBJ2-3; TRBD2 is a possible D gene (6 bases). V lost 0 bases to trimming and J lost 6 bases, with 7 bases between them. Per the germline V gene, CDR1 is LNHNV and CDR2 is YYDKDF (reference sequence). The CDR3 has 13 residues.

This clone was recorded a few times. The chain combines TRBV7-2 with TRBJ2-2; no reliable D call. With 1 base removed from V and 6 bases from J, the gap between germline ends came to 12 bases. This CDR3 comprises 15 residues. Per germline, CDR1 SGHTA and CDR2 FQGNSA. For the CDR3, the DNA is TGTGCCAGCAGCTTAGAAGTGGGTCAGGCCGGGGAGCTGTTTTTT. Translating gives CASSLEVGQAGELFF.

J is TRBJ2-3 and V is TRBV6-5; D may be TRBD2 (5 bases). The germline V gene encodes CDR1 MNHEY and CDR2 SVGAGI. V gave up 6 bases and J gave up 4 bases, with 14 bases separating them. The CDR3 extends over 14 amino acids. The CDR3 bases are TGTGCCAGCAGACCCCCTATCGGGGCAGATACGCAGTATTTT. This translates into CASRPPIGADTQYF.

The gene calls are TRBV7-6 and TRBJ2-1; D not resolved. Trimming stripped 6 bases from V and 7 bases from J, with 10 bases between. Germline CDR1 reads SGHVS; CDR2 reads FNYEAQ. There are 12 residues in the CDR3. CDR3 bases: TGTGCCAGCAGTTCCTATCGAAATGAGCAGTTCTTC. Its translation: CASSSYRNEQFF.

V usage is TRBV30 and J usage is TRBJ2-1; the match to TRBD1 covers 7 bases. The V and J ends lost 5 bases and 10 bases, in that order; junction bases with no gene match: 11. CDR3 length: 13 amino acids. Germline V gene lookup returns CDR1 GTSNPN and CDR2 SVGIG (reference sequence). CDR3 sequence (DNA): TGTGCCTGGGACAGGGAAAATTCAGGGGAGCAGTTCTTC. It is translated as CAWDRENSGEQFF. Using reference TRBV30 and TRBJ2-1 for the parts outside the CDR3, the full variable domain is SQTIHQWPATLVQPVGSPLSLECTVEGTSNPNLYWYRQAAGRGLQLLFYSVGIGQISSEVPQNLSASRPQDRQFILSSKKLLLSDSGFYLCAWDRENSGEQFFGPGTRLTVL.

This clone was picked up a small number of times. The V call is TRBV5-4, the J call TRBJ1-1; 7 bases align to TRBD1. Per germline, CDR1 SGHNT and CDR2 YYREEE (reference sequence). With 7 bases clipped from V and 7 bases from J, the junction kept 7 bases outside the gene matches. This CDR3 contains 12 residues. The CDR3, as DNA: TGTGCCAGCGGGGAACAGGGGCTTGAAGCTTTCTTT. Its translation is CASGEQGLEAFF.

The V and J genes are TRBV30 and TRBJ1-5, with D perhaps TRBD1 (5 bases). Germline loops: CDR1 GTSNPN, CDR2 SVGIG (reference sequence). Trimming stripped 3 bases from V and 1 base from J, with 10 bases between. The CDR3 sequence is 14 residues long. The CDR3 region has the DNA TGTGCCTGGAGACCAGGGAACAGCAATCAGCCCCAGCATTTT. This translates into CAWRPGNSNQPQHF.

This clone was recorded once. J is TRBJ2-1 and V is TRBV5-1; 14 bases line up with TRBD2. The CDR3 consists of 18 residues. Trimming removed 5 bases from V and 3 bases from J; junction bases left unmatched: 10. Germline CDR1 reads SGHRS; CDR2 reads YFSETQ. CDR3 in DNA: TGCGCCAGCAGTGCTCCGGGACTAGCGGGAGAAGACTACAATGAGCAGTTCTTC. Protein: CASSAPGLAGEDYNEQFF.

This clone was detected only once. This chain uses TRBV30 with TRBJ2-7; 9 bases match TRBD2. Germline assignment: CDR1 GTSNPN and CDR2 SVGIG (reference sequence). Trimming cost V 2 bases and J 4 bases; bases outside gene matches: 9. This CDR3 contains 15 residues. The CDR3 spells CAWSRRGREGYEQYF. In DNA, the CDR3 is TGTGCCTGGAGTCGCCGAGGGCGGGAGGGATACGAGCAGTACTTC.

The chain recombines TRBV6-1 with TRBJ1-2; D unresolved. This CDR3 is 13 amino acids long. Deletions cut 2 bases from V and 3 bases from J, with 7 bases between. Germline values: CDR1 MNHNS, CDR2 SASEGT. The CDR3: CASSERVDYGYTF. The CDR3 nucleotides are TGTGCCAGCAGTGAACGGGTGGACTATGGCTACACCTTC.

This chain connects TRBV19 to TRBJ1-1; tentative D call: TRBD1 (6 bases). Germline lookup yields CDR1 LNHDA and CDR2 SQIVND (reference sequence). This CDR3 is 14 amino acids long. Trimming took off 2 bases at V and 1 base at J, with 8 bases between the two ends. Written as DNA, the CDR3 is TGTGCCAGTAGTATAAACAGGGCGAACACTGAAGCTTTCTTT. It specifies CASSINRANTEAFF.

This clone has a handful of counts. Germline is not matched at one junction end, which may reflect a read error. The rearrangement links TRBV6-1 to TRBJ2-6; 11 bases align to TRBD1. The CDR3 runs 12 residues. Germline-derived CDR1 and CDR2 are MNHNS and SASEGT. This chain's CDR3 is CASGTGGNVLTF. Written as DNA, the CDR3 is TGTGCCAGCGGGACAGGGGGCAACGTCCTGACTTTC.

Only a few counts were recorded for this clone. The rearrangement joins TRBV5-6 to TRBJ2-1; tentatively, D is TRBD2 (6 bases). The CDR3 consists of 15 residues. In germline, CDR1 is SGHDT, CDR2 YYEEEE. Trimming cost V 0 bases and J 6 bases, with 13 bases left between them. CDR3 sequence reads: CASSLEAGWSNEQFF. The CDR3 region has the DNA TGTGCCAGCAGCTTGGAGGCGGGATGGAGCAATGAGCAGTTCTTC.

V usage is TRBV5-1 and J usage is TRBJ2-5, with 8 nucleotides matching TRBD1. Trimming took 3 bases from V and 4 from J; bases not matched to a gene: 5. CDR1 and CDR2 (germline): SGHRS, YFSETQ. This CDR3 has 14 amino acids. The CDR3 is CASSSGQGGETQYF. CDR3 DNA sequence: TGCGCCAGCAGCTCAGGACAGGGCGGAGAGACCCAGTACTTC. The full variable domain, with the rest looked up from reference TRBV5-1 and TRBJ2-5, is KAGVTQTPRYLIKTRGQQVTLSCSPISGHRSVSWYQQTPGQGLQFLFEYFSETQRNKGNFPGRFSGRQFSNSRSEMNVSTLELGDSALYLCASSSGQGGETQYFGPGTRLLVL.

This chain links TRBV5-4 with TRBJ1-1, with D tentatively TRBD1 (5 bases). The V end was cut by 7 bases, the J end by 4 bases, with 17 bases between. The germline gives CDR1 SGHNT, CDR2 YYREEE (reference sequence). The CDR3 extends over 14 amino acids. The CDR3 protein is CASGPNPGGTEAFF. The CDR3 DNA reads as TGTGCCAGCGGACCTAATCCGGGGGGCACTGAAGCTTTCTTT.

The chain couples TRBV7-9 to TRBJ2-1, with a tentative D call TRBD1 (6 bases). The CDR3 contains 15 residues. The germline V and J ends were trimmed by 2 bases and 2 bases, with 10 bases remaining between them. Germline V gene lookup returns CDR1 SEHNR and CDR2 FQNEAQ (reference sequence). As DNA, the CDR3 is TGTGCCAGCAGCTTATTTCAGGGGCCCTACAATGAGCAGTTCTTC. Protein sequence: CASSLFQGPYNEQFF. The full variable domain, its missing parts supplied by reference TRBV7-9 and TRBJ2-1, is DTGVSQNPRHKITKRGQNVTFRCDPISEHNRLYWYRQTLGQGPEFLTYFQNEAQLEKSRLLSDRFSAERPKGSFSTLEIQRTEQGDSAMYLCASSLFQGPYNEQFFGPGTRLTVL.

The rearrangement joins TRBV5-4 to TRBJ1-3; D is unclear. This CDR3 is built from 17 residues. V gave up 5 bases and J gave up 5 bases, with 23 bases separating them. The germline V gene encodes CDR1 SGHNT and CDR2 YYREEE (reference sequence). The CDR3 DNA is TGTGCCAGCAGTCCCCCCTTGACATCCCTAAAAAGAAACACCATATATTTT. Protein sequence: CASSPPLTSLKRNTIYF.

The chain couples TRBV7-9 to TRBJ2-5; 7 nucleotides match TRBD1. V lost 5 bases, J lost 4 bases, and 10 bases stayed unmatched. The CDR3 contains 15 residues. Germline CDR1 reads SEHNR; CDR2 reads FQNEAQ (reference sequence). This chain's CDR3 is CASSPKGAQGETQYF. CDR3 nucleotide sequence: TGTGCCAGCAGCCCCAAGGGGGCGCAGGGAGAGACCCAGTACTTC. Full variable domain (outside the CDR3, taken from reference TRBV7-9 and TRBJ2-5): DTGVSQNPRHKITKRGQNVTFRCDPISEHNRLYWYRQTLGQGPEFLTYFQNEAQLEKSRLLSDRFSAERPKGSFSTLEIQRTEQGDSAMYLCASSPKGAQGETQYFGPGTRLLVL.

The CDR3 sequence is CASSFPGLAVSTDTQYF. Here the CDR3 DNA reads TGTGCCAGCAGCTTCCCCGGACTAGCGGTGAGCACAGATACGCAGTATTTT. The chain combines TRBV7-9 with TRBJ2-3, with 10 nucleotides matching TRBD2. There are 17 residues in the CDR3. V was pared by 3 bases and J by 0 bases, with 6 bases of the junction left unmatched. The germline V gene has CDR1 SEHNR and CDR2 FQNEAQ (reference sequence).

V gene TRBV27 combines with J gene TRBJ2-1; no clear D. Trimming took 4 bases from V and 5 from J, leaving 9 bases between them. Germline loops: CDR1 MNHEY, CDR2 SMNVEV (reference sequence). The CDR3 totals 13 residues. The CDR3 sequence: CASSSFVDNEQFF. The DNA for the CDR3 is TGTGCCAGCAGTTCGTTTGTTGACAATGAGCAGTTCTTC.

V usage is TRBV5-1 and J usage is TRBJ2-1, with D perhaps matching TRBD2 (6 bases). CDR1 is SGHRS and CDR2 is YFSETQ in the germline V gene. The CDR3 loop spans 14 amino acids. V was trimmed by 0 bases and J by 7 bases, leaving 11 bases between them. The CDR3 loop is CASSLGLEVNEQFF. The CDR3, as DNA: TGCGCCAGCAGCTTGGGACTAGAAGTGAATGAGCAGTTCTTC. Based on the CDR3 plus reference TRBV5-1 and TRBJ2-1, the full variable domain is KAGVTQTPRYLIKTRGQQVTLSCSPISGHRSVSWYQQTPGQGLQFLFEYFSETQRNKGNFPGRFSGRQFSNSRSEMNVSTLELGDSALYLCASSLGLEVNEQFFGPGTRLTVL.